What follows describes a single TCR beta chain. Survey-level TCR beta sequencing used the immunoSEQ assay. The protocol was immunoSEQ multiplex PCR, while the TCRdb copy is restricted to in-frame clones and leaves out a portion. The sample includes approximately 70,000 clones, around 93% seen only once; the top ten take less than 4.5%. The ends were cut back, 6 bases at V and 1 base at J, with 9 bases in the middle. The CDR3 contains 13 residues. Germline values: CDR1 MDHEN, CDR2 SYDVKM. V and J are TRBV28 and TRBJ1-1; D gene unclear. The TCR comes from a man aged 40-49 years with rheumatoid arthritis. Material: PBMCs. The CDR3 region is CASSLRGNTEAFF. Written as DNA, the CDR3 is TGTGCCAGCAGCTTACGGGGGAACACTGAAGCTTTCTTT.